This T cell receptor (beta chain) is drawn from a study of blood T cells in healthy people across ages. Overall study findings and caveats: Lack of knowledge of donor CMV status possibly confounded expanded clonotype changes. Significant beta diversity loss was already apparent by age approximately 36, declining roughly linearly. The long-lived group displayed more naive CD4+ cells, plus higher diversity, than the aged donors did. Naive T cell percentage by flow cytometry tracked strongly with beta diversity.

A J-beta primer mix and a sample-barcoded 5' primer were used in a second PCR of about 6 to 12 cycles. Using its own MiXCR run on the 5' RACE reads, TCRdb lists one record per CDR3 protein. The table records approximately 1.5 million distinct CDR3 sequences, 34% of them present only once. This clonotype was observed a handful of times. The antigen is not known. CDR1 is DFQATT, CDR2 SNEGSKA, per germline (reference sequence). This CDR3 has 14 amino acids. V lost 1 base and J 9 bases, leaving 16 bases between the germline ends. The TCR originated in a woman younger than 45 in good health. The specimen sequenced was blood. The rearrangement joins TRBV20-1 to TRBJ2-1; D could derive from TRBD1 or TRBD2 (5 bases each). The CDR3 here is CSARGGGRVGEQFF. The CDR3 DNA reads TGCAGTGCTAGAGGTGGGGGTAGGGTTGGTGAGCAGTTCTTC.